The rows below give T cell receptor beta chains drawn from one sample of a study of metastatic and nonmetastatic thyroid tumors. TCRdb re-analyzed the PCR reads using MiXCR. The sample carries 9,000 to 13,000 clones, more than 25% recorded once. The specimen sequenced was tumor tissue. The origin of the receptors is a female donor with papillary thyroid cancer or a benign thyroid nodule (not recorded which). Some clones in this sample may be carry-over from other donors' samples. Each CDR3 is given without its conserved first and last residue. Clone size, where shown, is once, few, many, or a class for clones that have expanded.

v_call: TRBV2
clone_size: .
cdr3_aa: ASSEGGQGNQPQH

v_call: TRBV6-1
clone_size: .
cdr3_aa: ASMRSGRDYEQY

v_call: TRBV18
clone_size: .
cdr3_aa: ASSRYRDTYGYT

v_call: TRBV15
clone_size: medium-sized
cdr3_aa: ATSRASSGANVLT

v_call: TRBV11-2
clone_size: few
cdr3_aa: ASSLGERAYLYGYT

v_call: TRBV28
clone_size: .
cdr3_aa: ASSHQRGITNEKLF

v_call: TRBV9
clone_size: medium-sized
cdr3_aa: ASSVGTSVSTDTQY

v_call: TRBV7-2
clone_size: medium-sized
cdr3_aa: ASSLDGGSTDTQY

v_call: TRBV10-1
clone_size: .
cdr3_aa: ASSESETGGAYEQY

v_call: TRBV19
clone_size: medium-sized
cdr3_aa: ASRFIRDAGANVLT

v_call: TRBV28
clone_size: .
cdr3_aa: ASSSWRETTDTQY

v_call: TRBV11-2
clone_size: medium-sized
cdr3_aa: ASSLAVGENSPLH

v_call: TRBV6-5
clone_size: few
cdr3_aa: ASSPVTGTGTYGYT

v_call: TRBV3-1
clone_size: .
cdr3_aa: ASSRRPLELYGYT

v_call: TRBV5-1
clone_size: .
cdr3_aa: ASSPNLQGDEQY

v_call: TRBV11-3
clone_size: .
cdr3_aa: ASSLQDTDTQY

v_call: TRBV12-3/TRBV12-4
clone_size: .
cdr3_aa: ASSLQETQETQY

v_call: TRBV11-2
clone_size: once
cdr3_aa: ASSLEWAASVRSYNEQF

v_call: TRBV20-1
clone_size: medium-sized
cdr3_aa: SASPISGANVLT

v_call: TRBV14
clone_size: .
cdr3_aa: ASSQRQGVTDTQY

v_call: TRBV6-1
clone_size: .
cdr3_aa: ASSPGTGDIYEQY